This entry features one TCR beta chain sequence. The antigen is not known. The study drew the donors from its approximately 110-subject validation cohort, separate from the approximately 690-subject first cohort. This CDR3 is built from 17 residues. V lost 1 base, J lost 2 bases, and 18 bases lay in between. Germline V gives CDR1 SQVTM, CDR2 ANQGSEA. Libraries were prepared by immunoSEQ multiplex PCR; TCRdb keeps only in-frame clonotypes and omits some of them. The sample holds 100,000 to 150,000 clones, about nine tenths seen once. This specimen belongs to a study of cytomegalovirus exposure and HLA in healthy donors. Study-level information: It was reported in a later analysis that the approximately 120 validation repertoires used the same platform as the roughly 670 first-cohort repertoires. Study-level points and caveats: Cytomegalovirus-associated status was assigned to about 160 TCR beta chains. Reports described diagnosis of cytomegalovirus status by the classifier as highly specific and sensitive.

The TCR originated in a young woman in good health and CMV-seronegative. This chain connects TRBV29-1 to TRBJ1-3, with D perhaps TRBD1 (5 bases). The sequencing input was PBMCs. The CDR3 here is CSVEGPAGPNAGNTIYF. DNA for the CDR3: TGCAGCGTTGAAGGGCCCGCAGGGCCTAACGCTGGAAACACCATATATTTT.